These T cell receptor beta chains were read from a single sample in a study of identifying expanded T cells in peripheral blood. Generated by immunoSEQ multiplex PCR, the TCRdb table keeps only in-frame clones and is missing some. The sample has around 57,000 clones, approximately 89% seen once; the top ten hold about 4.5%. Sequencing was done on a sample of blood. The receptors come from a person aged 18 to 70 in good health. Both conserved end residues are part of each CDR3. Fields, in order: V gene, D gene, J gene, clone size, CDR3 DNA, CDR3 protein. A D gene is named only where the DNA matches it firmly. Some rows mark clone size as missing; the rest say once, few, many or name a class of expanded clone.

v_gene: TRBV18; d_gene: -; j_gene: TRBJ2-7; abundance: -; CDR3nt: TGTGCCAGCTCACCAGACCGCTACGAGCAGTACTTC; CDR3aa: CASSPDRYEQYF
v_gene: TRBV10-3; d_gene: -; j_gene: TRBJ2-7; abundance: -; CDR3nt: TGTGCCATCAGCGACAGAACCTACGAGCAGTACTTC; CDR3aa: CAISDRTYEQYF
v_gene: TRBV27; d_gene: TRBD2; j_gene: TRBJ2-3; abundance: -; CDR3nt: TGTGCCAGCAGTCTCGGGACTAGCGGGGGGGCGGGCACAGATACGCAGTATTTT; CDR3aa: CASSLGTSGGAGTDTQYF
v_gene: TRBV30; d_gene: TRBD1; j_gene: TRBJ2-7; abundance: -; CDR3nt: TGTGCCTGGAGTCCCTTCCTCGGGACAGGGGACTACGAGCAGTACTTC; CDR3aa: CAWSPFLGTGDYEQYF
v_gene: TRBV2; d_gene: TRBD1; j_gene: TRBJ1-2; abundance: medium-sized; CDR3nt: TGTGCCAGCAGTGAGGCGAGAGGGGGCGGTGGCTACACCTTC; CDR3aa: CASSEARGGGGYTF
v_gene: TRBV6-6; d_gene: -; j_gene: TRBJ1-2; abundance: -; CDR3nt: TGTGCCAGCACCGGACGGGGTGGCTATGGCTACACCTTC; CDR3aa: CASTGRGGYGYTF
v_gene: TRBV10-2; d_gene: TRBD2; j_gene: TRBJ2-2; abundance: -; CDR3nt: TGCGCCAGCAGCTCTACACGGACTAGCGGGAGGGCCTCGAACACCGGGGAGCTGTTTTTT; CDR3aa: CASSSTRTSGRASNTGELFF
v_gene: TRBV28; d_gene: TRBD1; j_gene: TRBJ2-1; abundance: -; CDR3nt: TGTGCCAGCAGTGGCGGGACAGGGCGTATGCAGTTCTTC; CDR3aa: CASSGGTGRMQFF
v_gene: TRBV10-1; d_gene: TRBD1; j_gene: TRBJ2-3; abundance: -; CDR3nt: TGCGCCAGCAGTGAGGGAGGGACAGGGAAAACAGATACGCAGTATTTT; CDR3aa: CASSEGGTGKTDTQYF
v_gene: TRBV5-4; d_gene: -; j_gene: TRBJ2-1; abundance: -; CDR3nt: TGTGCCAGCAGCGGAACTCACAAAAACCCAAAGAATGAGCAGTTCTTC; CDR3aa: CASSGTHKNPKNEQFF
v_gene: TRBV15; d_gene: -; j_gene: TRBJ1-1; abundance: -; CDR3nt: TGTGCCACCGGAGGACCGAACACTGAAGCTTTCTTT; CDR3aa: CATGGPNTEAFF
v_gene: TRBV19; d_gene: TRBD1; j_gene: TRBJ1-2; abundance: -; CDR3nt: TGTGCCAGTAGTATAGCGCACGACAGGGACTATGGCTACACCTTC; CDR3aa: CASSIAHDRDYGYTF
v_gene: TRBV29-1; d_gene: -; j_gene: TRBJ1-1; abundance: -; CDR3nt: TGCAGCGTGGAGGGAGGAGAAGCTTTCTTT; CDR3aa: CSVEGGEAFF
v_gene: TRBV20-1; d_gene: -; j_gene: TRBJ1-2; abundance: -; CDR3nt: TGCAGTGCTAGTTATGGGGTGGGCTACACCTTC; CDR3aa: CSASYGVGYTF
v_gene: TRBV27; d_gene: TRBD2; j_gene: TRBJ2-7; abundance: -; CDR3nt: TGTGCCAGCAGTTTATATCGGGACTACTACGAGCAGTACTTC; CDR3aa: CASSLYRDYYEQYF
v_gene: TRBV25-1; d_gene: -; j_gene: TRBJ1-1; abundance: -; CDR3nt: TGTGCCGGGGCTAGGCGGACGAACACTGAAGCTTTCTTT; CDR3aa: CAGARRTNTEAFF
v_gene: TRBV5-4; d_gene: -; j_gene: TRBJ1-1; abundance: -; CDR3nt: TGTGCCAGCAGCCCAAAGGGACTCACATCAAACACTGAAGCTTTCTTT; CDR3aa: CASSPKGLTSNTEAFF
v_gene: TRBV28; d_gene: -; j_gene: TRBJ2-7; abundance: -; CDR3nt: TGTGCCAGCAGTCCCCCCGGGAAGGAGCAGTACTTC; CDR3aa: CASSPPGKEQYF
v_gene: TRBV11-2; d_gene: -; j_gene: TRBJ2-3; abundance: -; CDR3nt: TGTGCCAGCAGCTCCTACGTATCCGGAGATACGCAGTATTTT; CDR3aa: CASSSYVSGDTQYF
v_gene: TRBV19; d_gene: -; j_gene: TRBJ2-7; abundance: -; CDR3nt: TGTGCCAGCTCGACAGGATACTACGAGCAGTACTTC; CDR3aa: CASSTGYYEQYF
v_gene: TRBV6-1; d_gene: TRBD2; j_gene: TRBJ2-1; abundance: -; CDR3nt: TGTGCCAGCAGTGACAAGCGGGGGGCCGATGAGCAGTTCTTC; CDR3aa: CASSDKRGADEQFF
v_gene: TRBV2; d_gene: -; j_gene: TRBJ2-7; abundance: -; CDR3nt: TGTGCCAGCAGTGACAGAATCTACGAGCAGTACTTC; CDR3aa: CASSDRIYEQYF
v_gene: TRBV10-3; d_gene: -; j_gene: TRBJ1-4; abundance: -; CDR3nt: TGTGCCATCAGTGAGTCCAGGGGTTTTGAAAAACTGTTTTTT; CDR3aa: CAISESRGFEKLFF
v_gene: TRBV6-5; d_gene: TRBD2; j_gene: TRBJ2-7; abundance: -; CDR3nt: TGTGCCAGCAGTTGGGGGACTAGCGGGAGAGTGTACGAGCAGTACTTC; CDR3aa: CASSWGTSGRVYEQYF
v_gene: TRBV6-6; d_gene: -; j_gene: TRBJ2-1; abundance: -; CDR3nt: TGTGCCAGCAGTTATGTTAGGGGCAATGAGCAGTTCTTC; CDR3aa: CASSYVRGNEQFF
v_gene: TRBV9; d_gene: -; j_gene: TRBJ1-6; abundance: once; CDR3nt: TGTGCCAGCAGCGAGGGGGAGGCTGACCGCCTCCACTTT; CDR3aa: CASSEGEADRLHF
v_gene: TRBV4-3; d_gene: -; j_gene: TRBJ1-5; abundance: -; CDR3nt: TGCGCCAGCAGCCAATGGAGGGATCAGCCCCAGCATTTT; CDR3aa: CASSQWRDQPQHF
v_gene: TRBV27; d_gene: TRBD1; j_gene: TRBJ1-2; abundance: -; CDR3nt: TGTGCCAGCAGACCGGGACAGGGAGGTGGCTACACCTTC; CDR3aa: CASRPGQGGGYTF
v_gene: TRBV19; d_gene: TRBD1; j_gene: TRBJ2-1; abundance: -; CDR3nt: TGTGCCAGTAGGGAACAGGGGAATGAGCAGTTCTTC; CDR3aa: CASREQGNEQFF
v_gene: TRBV19; d_gene: TRBD1; j_gene: TRBJ2-5; abundance: -; CDR3nt: TGTGCCAGTAGTTGGGACAGGGGGCAAGAGACCCAGTACTTC; CDR3aa: CASSWDRGQETQYF
v_gene: TRBV4-3; d_gene: TRBD2; j_gene: TRBJ2-3; abundance: -; CDR3nt: TGCGCCAGTTCCGGCGGGAGGGAGCGGAGCACAGATACGCAGTATTTT; CDR3aa: CASSGGRERSTDTQYF
v_gene: TRBV6-1; d_gene: -; j_gene: TRBJ1-6; abundance: -; CDR3nt: TGTGCCAGCATCCCGATCCACTCGAATTCACCCCTCCACTTT; CDR3aa: CASIPIHSNSPLHF
v_gene: TRBV28; d_gene: -; j_gene: TRBJ2-6; abundance: -; CDR3nt: TGTGCCAGCAGCCCACTGGACTCTGGGGCCAACGTCCTGACTTTC; CDR3aa: CASSPLDSGANVLTF
v_gene: TRBV6-5; d_gene: -; j_gene: TRBJ1-5; abundance: -; CDR3nt: TGTGCCAGCAGTTACAGAGGGTATAGCAATCAGCCCCAGCATTTT; CDR3aa: CASSYRGYSNQPQHF
v_gene: TRBV5-4; d_gene: TRBD1; j_gene: TRBJ1-4; abundance: -; CDR3nt: TGTGCCAGCAGCGGAGGGACAGGGTATGAAAAACTGTTTTTT; CDR3aa: CASSGGTGYEKLFF
v_gene: TRBV9; d_gene: TRBD2; j_gene: TRBJ2-1; abundance: -; CDR3nt: TGTGCCAGCAGCGTAGTAGCGGGAGACTACAATGAGCAGTTCTTC; CDR3aa: CASSVVAGDYNEQFF
v_gene: TRBV2; d_gene: -; j_gene: TRBJ1-2; abundance: -; CDR3nt: TGTGCCAGCAGCGCCTCAACAGGGCCGAACTATGGCTACACCTTC; CDR3aa: CASSASTGPNYGYTF
v_gene: TRBV6-4; d_gene: -; j_gene: TRBJ2-1; abundance: -; CDR3nt: TGTGCCAGCAGTGACTCGGGGGACCATGAGCAGTTCTTC; CDR3aa: CASSDSGDHEQFF
v_gene: TRBV7-9; d_gene: -; j_gene: TRBJ1-1; abundance: few; CDR3nt: TGTGCCAGCAGCTTACAGCGAACGGGGGGAGCTTTCTTT; CDR3aa: CASSLQRTGGAFF
v_gene: TRBV9; d_gene: -; j_gene: TRBJ2-5; abundance: -; CDR3nt: TGTGCCAGCAGCGTAGCCCCAGGGGGGAGGGAGACCCAGTACTTC; CDR3aa: CASSVAPGGRETQYF